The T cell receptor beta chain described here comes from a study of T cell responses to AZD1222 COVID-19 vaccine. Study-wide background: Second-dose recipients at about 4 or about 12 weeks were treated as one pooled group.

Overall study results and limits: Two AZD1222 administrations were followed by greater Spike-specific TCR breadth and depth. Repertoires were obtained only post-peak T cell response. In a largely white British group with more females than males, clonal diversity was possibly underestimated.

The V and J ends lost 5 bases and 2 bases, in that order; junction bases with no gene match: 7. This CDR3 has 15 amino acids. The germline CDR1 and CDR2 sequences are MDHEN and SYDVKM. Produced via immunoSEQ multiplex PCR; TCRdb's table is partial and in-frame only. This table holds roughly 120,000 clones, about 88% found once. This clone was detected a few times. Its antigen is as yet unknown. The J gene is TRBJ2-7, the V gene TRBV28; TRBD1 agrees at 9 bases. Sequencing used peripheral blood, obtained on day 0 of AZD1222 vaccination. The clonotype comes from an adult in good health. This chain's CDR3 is CASSSPGTGTYEQYF. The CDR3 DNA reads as TGTGCCAGCAGTAGCCCCGGGACAGGGACCTACGAGCAGTACTTC.